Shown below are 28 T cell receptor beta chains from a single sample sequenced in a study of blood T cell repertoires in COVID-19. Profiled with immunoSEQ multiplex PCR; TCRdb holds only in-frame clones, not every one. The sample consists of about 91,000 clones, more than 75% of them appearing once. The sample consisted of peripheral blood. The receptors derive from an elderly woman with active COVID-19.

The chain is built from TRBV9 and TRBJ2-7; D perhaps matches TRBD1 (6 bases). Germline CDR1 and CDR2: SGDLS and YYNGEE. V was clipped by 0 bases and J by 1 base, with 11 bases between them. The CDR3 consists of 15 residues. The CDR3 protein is CASSVDWDMSYEQYF. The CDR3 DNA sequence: TGTGCCAGCAGCGTAGATTGGGACATGTCCTACGAGCAGTACTTC.

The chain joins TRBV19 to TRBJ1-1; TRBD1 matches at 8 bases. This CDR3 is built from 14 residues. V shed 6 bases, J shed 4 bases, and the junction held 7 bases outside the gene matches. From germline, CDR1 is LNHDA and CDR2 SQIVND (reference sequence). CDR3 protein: CASSRQGRGTEAFF. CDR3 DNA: TGTGCCAGTAGCCGACAGGGGCGAGGCACTGAAGCTTTCTTT.

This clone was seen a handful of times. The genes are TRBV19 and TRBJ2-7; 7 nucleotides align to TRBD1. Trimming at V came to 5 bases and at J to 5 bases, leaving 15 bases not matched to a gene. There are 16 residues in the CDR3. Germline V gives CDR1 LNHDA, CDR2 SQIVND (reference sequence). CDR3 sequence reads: CASSPKGALTGHEQYF. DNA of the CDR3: TGTGCCAGTAGTCCGAAGGGGGCCCTAACTGGTCACGAGCAGTACTTC.

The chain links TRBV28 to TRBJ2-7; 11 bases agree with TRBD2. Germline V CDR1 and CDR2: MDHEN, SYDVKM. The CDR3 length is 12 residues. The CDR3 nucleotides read TGTCATAAACCTAGCGGGAGGTCCGAGCAGTACTTC. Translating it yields CHKPSGRSEQYF.

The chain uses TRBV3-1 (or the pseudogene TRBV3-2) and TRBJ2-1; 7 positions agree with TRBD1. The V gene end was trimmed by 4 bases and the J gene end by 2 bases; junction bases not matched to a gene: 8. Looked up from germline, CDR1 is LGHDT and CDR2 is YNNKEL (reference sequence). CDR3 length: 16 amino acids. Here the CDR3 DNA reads TGTGCCAGCAGCCGCTGGGACAGCCGGGCCTACAATGAGCAGTTCTTC. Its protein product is CASSRWDSRAYNEQFF.

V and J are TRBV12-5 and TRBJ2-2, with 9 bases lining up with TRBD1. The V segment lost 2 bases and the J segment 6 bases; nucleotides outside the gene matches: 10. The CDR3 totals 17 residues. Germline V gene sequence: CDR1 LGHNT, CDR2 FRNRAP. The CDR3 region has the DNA TGTGCTAGTGGTTTGAATCCCGGGACAGGGATGGCCGGGGAGCTGTTTTTT. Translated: CASGLNPGTGMAGELFF.

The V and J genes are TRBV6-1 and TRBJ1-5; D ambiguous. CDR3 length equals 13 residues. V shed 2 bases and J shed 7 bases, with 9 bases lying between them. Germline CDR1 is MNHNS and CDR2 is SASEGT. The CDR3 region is CASSEQARQPQHF. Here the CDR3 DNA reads TGTGCCAGCAGTGAACAAGCGCGACAGCCCCAGCATTTT.

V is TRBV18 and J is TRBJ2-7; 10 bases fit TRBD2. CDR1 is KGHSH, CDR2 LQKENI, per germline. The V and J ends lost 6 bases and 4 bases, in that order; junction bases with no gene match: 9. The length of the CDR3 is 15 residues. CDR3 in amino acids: CASSQSTSGNYEQYF. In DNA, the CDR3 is TGTGCCAGCTCGCAATCAACTAGCGGGAATTACGAGCAGTACTTC. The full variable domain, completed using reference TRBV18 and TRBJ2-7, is NAGVMQNPRHLVRRRGQEARLRCSPMKGHSHVYWYRQLPEEGLKFMVYLQKENIIDESGMPKERFSAEFPKEGPSILRIQQVVRGDSAAYFCASSQSTSGNYEQYFGPGTRLTVT.

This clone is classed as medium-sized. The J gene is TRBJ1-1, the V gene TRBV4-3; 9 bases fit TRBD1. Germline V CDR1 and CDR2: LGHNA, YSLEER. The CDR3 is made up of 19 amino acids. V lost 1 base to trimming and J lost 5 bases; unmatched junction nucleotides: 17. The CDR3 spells CASSQGTGTGLIWATEAFF. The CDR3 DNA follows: TGCGCCAGCAGCCAAGGTACCGGGACAGGGCTTATTTGGGCAACTGAAGCTTTCTTT.

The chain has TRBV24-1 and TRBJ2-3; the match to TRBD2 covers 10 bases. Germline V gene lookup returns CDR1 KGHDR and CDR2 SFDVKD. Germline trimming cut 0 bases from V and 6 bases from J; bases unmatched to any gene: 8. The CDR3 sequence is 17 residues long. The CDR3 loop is CATSDLASGGRRDTQYF. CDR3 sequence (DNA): TGTGCCACCAGTGATTTGGCTAGCGGGGGCCGGAGGGATACGCAGTATTTT.

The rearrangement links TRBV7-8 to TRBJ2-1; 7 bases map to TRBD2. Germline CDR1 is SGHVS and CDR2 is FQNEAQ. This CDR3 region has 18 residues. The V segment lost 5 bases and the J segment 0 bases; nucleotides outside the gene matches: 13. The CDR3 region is CASSPPVEGGDSYNEQFF. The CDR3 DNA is TGTGCCAGCAGCCCCCCCGTGGAGGGAGGGGACTCCTACAATGAGCAGTTCTTC.

The CDR3: CASSVLAGGGKNTGELFF. The CDR3 nucleotides are TGTGCCAGCAGCGTCCTAGCGGGAGGAGGAAAAAACACCGGGGAGCTGTTTTTT. The V and J genes are TRBV9 and TRBJ2-2; 11 bases are a match to TRBD2. The junction had 8 bases not matched to a gene; V was cut back by 2 bases and J by 2 bases. The CDR3 extends over 18 amino acids. Germline assignment: CDR1 SGDLS and CDR2 YYNGEE.

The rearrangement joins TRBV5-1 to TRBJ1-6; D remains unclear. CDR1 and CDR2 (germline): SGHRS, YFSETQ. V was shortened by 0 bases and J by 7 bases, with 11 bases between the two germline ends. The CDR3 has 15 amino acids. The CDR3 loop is CASSLGQGRNSPLHF. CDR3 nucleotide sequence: TGCGCCAGCAGCTTGGGACAAGGGAGGAATTCACCCCTCCACTTT.

The DNA for the CDR3 is TGTGCCAGCAGTTATTGGGGCGCTAATGAAAAACTGTTTTTT. Protein sequence: CASSYWGANEKLFF. The rearrangement joins TRBV6-6 to TRBJ1-4; TRBD1 might be the D (5 bases). The CDR3 extends over 14 amino acids. Germline-derived CDR1 and CDR2 are MNHNY and SVGAGI (reference sequence). V was shortened by 3 bases and J by 3 bases, with 8 bases between the two germline ends.

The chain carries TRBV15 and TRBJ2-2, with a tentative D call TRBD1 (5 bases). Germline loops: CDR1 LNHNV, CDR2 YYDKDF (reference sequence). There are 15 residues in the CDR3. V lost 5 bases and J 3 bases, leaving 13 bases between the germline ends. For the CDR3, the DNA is TGTGCCACCAGCGCCCAGGGTAAAGACACCGGGGAGCTGTTTTTT. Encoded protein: CATSAQGKDTGELFF.

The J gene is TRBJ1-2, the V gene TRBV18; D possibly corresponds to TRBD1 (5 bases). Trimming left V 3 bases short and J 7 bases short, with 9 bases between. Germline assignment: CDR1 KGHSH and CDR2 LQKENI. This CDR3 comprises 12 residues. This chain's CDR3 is CASSPGGSGYTF. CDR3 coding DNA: TGTGCCAGCTCACCGGGGGGGAGTGGCTACACCTTC. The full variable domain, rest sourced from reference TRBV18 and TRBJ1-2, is NAGVMQNPRHLVRRRGQEARLRCSPMKGHSHVYWYRQLPEEGLKFMVYLQKENIIDESGMPKERFSAEFPKEGPSILRIQQVVRGDSAAYFCASSPGGSGYTFGSGTRLTVV.

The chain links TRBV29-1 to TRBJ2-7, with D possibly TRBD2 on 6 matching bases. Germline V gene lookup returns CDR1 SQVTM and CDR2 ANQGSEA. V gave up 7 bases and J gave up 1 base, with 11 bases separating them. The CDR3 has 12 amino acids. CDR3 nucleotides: TGCAGCGCAACTAGCCCGTCCTACGAGCAGTACTTC. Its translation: CSATSPSYEQYF.

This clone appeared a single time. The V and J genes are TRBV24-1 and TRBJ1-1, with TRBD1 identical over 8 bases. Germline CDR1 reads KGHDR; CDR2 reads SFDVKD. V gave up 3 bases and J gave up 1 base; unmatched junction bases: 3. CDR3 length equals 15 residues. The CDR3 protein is CATSDPGTGNTEAFF. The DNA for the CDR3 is TGTGCCACCAGTGATCCCGGGACAGGGAACACTGAAGCTTTCTTT.

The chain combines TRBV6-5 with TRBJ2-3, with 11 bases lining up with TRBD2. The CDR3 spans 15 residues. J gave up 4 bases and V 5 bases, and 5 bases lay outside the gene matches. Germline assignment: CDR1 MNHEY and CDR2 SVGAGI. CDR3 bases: TGTGCCAGCAGTATAGCGGGGGGGAGGGCAGATACGCAGTATTTT. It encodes CASSIAGGRADTQYF.

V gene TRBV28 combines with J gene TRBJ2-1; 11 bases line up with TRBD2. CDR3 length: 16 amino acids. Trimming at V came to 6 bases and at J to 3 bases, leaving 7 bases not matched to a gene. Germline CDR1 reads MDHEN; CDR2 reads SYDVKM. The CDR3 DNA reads TGTGCCAGCAGCACTAGACTAGCGGGGCACTACAATGAGCAGTTCTTC. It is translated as CASSTRLAGHYNEQFF.

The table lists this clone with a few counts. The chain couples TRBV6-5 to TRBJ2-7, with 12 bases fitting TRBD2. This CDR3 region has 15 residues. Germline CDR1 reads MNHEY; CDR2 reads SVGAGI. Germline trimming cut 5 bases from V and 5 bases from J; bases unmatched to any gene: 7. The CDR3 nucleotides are TGTGCCAGCAGTCGACTAGCGGGAGTTAGGAACGAGCAGTACTTC. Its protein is CASSRLAGVRNEQYF.

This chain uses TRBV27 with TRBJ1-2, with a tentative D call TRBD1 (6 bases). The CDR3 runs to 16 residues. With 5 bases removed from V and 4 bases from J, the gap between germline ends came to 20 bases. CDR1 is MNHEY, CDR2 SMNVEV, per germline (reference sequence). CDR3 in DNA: TGTGCCAGCAGTACCGCGACCTCCGGGACACCCTATGGCTACACCTTC. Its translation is CASSTATSGTPYGYTF.

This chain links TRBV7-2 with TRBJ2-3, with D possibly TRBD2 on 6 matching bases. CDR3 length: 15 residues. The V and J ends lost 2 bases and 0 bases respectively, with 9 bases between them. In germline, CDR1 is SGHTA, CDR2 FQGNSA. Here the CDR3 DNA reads TGTGCCAGCAGCTTAATGAGCGGGAGCACAGATACGCAGTATTTT. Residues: CASSLMSGSTDTQYF.

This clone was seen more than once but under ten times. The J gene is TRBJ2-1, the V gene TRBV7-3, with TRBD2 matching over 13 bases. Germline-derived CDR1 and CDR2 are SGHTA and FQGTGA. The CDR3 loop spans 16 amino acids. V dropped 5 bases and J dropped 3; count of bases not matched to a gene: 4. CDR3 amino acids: CASSPGTSGDYNEQFF. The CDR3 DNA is TGTGCCAGCAGCCCCGGGACTAGCGGGGACTACAATGAGCAGTTCTTC.

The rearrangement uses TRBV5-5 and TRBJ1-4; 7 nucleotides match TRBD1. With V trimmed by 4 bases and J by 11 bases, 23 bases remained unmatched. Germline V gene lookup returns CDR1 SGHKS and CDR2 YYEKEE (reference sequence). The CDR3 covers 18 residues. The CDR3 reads CASSAGPSTGSSMGKLFF. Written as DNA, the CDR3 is TGTGCCAGCAGCGCGGGGCCCTCGACAGGGTCTAGTATGGGGAAACTGTTTTTT.

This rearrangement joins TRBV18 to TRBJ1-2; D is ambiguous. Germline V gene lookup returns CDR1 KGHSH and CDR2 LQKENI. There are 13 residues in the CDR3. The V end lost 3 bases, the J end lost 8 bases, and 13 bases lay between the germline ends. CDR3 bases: TGTGCCAGCTCACCGAATCCGAGCGGGGGCTACACCTTC. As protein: CASSPNPSGGYTF.

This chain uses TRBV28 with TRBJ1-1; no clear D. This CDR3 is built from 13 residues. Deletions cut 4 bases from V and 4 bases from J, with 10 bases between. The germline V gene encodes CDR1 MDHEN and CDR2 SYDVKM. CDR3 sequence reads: CASSSQAFTEAFF. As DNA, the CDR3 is TGTGCCAGCAGTTCTCAGGCTTTCACTGAAGCTTTCTTT.

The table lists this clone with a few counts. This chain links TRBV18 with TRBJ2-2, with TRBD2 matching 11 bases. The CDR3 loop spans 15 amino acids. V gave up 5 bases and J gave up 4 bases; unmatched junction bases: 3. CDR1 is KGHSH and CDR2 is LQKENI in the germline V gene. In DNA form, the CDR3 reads TGTGCCAGCTCAACTAGCGGGAGTGGCACCGGGGAGCTGTTTTTT. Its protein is CASSTSGSGTGELFF.